This T cell receptor (beta chain) was obtained from a study of T cell clonality in common variable immunodeficiency. Concerning this clone: Its antigen is unknown. The read ends 3 residues before the CDR3 terminus; that terminus is restored from the germline J gene.

Germline V gene sequence: CDR1 SGHVS, CDR2 FNYEAQ. Trimming removed 1 base at V and 4 bases at J, with 14 bases between. The CDR3 is made up of 16 amino acids. Whole-study findings and limits: Shared TCRbeta clones were fewer between CVID subjects than controls. Common variable immunodeficiency TCR beta sequences reportedly had fewer deletions and N-nucleotide insertions.

Aged roughly 8 to 65 years, CVID subjects averaged about 39 years old. The repertoire was sequenced with immunoSEQ multiplex PCR; TCRdb's copy has only in-frame clones and lacks some. The sample has some 30,000 clones, none seen only once. Sequenced: peripheral blood mononuclear cells. The rearrangement uses TRBV7-6 and TRBJ1-3; D is perhaps TRBD1 (6 bases). The source is a human donor with common variable immunodeficiency. Incomplete CDR3 DNA: TGTGCCAGCAGCTTAGTTCTGGGGGCAGCCGGAAACACC. This gives the protein CASSLVLGAAGNT. The whole CDR3 protein reads CASSLVLGAAGNTIYF.